The sequence of this TCR beta chain was determined in a study of radiation and T cells in renal cell carcinoma (TCRdb year 2020). With regard to the full study: Samples were obtained from a clinical trial, in which 15 Gy stereotactic body radiation therapy was delivered to primary renal cell carcinomas and nephrectomy was performed 4 weeks later. In total, 50 or so samples underwent TCR beta sequencing: approximately 25 tumors plus 27 peripheral blood samples. In the approximately 49 samples combined, fewer than 5 million unique CDR3 nucleotide sequences were found, encoding 2.5 million or so unique CDR3 amino acid sequences.

As to this clone: Its antigen remains unidentified. Per-base qualities were not stored, and no clone one base away is much larger.

The investigation overall reported the following: No pretreatment tumor biopsies were available, so the baseline intratumoral presence of clonotypes could not be determined. In blood, the top tumor clonotypes increased between baseline and 2 weeks post-radiation and then shrank by 4 weeks, which suggests that tumor-resident clones expanded only transiently. With a single-armed trial design, the study had no way to address how radiation dose or scheduling affects the TCR repertoire. Tracking of blood repertoire dynamics stopped at approximately four weeks after treatment, with no follow-up past that point.

Following the manufacturer's recommendations, the immunoSEQ kit was used to generate TCR beta libraries from genomic DNA. For library preparation, a first multiplex PCR was performed with proprietary primers, followed by a second PCR in which unique barcodes were added, and bead cleanups were performed after each round. A kit-provided positive control reaction and a negative control reaction were included in every sample batch. The final libraries were assessed on an Agilent 4200 TapeStation D1000 ScreenTape, pooled by volume, and quantified by qPCR. Sequencing was performed on an Illumina NextSeq500 using a MidOutput 150-cycle cartridge, with 156 Read1 cycles, 15 Index1 cycles, and the kit custom primers. The pooled library was loaded at around 1.1 pM with approximately 20% PhiX control spiked in. In the authors' own workflow: Vendor-processed data were analyzed in R, and a clonotype was defined as all T cells sharing the same CDR3 nucleotide sequence. For clone abundance analyses, frequencies were normalized to the 10,000 most abundant clones per sample. Public T cell clones, averaging fewer than five per sample, were removed before analysis. An abundance difference of at least 32-fold between compartments was the criterion for calling clonotypes tumor-enriched or baseline blood-enriched. A beta-binomial differential abundance model was used to identify clonotypes that expanded or contracted between blood time points. Similarity between tumor and blood repertoires was quantified using the Baroni-Urbani and Buser coefficient, and groups were compared with two-tailed Wilcoxon tests in R. Sourced from immuneACCESS, this table was stored by TCRdb with only in-frame sequences that have V and J called. A share of the clones is absent; for the studies checked, an unresolved V gene accounts for under half, and the remainder has no known explanation. For V, J and clone size, that table is used; D and trimming come from the DNA. The sample table holds about 49,000 clones, of which roughly 80% were seen once. The ten largest clonotypes hold about 30% of the sample.

The label giving this sample's time point can be read as: blood 2 weeks post-SBRT. The intended sense of this specimen's treatment or condition label: 15 Gy SBRT to primary tumor, nephrectomy 4 weeks later. To follow tumor-enriched clonotypes, peripheral blood was collected serially from radiation-treated patients at baseline and again at 2 weeks and 4 weeks after SBRT. Renal cell carcinoma with clear cell pathology was present in all patients. Genomic DNA for TCR sequencing was prepared using the QIAamp DNA Blood Mini Kit (Qiagen). The analyses included only samples that passed all quality control checks. V is cut by 0 bases and J by 4 bases, and the space between the germline ends is 13 bases. Looking up the germline V gene (reference sequence) yields CDR1 SGHNT and CDR2 YYREEE. From the cysteine up to the phenylalanine, the CDR3 has a length of 15 residues. Here the CDR3 DNA is all that survives: 45 bases in frame from base 1.

The origin of this receptor is a woman in her seventies with renal cell carcinoma. The chain is encoded by TRBV5-4 joined to TRBJ2-5, with a weak D call of TRBD2 (5 bases match). The specimen comprised blood, sampled from a patient whose treatment included radiotherapy and nephrectomy. The DNA reads as follows: TGTGCCAGCAGCTTGGTTGGACTCGCGGGAGAGACCCAGTACTTC. This translates into CASSLVGLAGETQYF.